The clone carrying this TCR beta chain was seen a handful of times. Its antigen is unknown. These data originate in a study of T cell repertoires in cytomegalovirus infection. Across the whole study: Shared public TCR beta signatures pointed to both CMV infection and a matching HLA type.

Study-wide results and caveats: Summed frequency of public TCR beta families distinguished CMV carriers with the relevant HLA. Ex vivo, HLA-C-restricted CMV-specific TCR beta clonotypes prevailed over the rest of the response.

The CDR3 is 12 amino acids. V shed 6 bases and J shed 1 base, with 6 bases lying between them. The V gene's germline CDR1 is SEHNR and CDR2 FQNEAQ (reference sequence). One entry per CDR3 protein results from TCRdb running MiXCR on the reads. This table has a few hundred thousand distinct CDR3 sequences, around a sixth appearing once. Sequenced sample: PBMCs. The V and J genes are TRBV7-9 and TRBJ1-1; no definite D call. This clonotype was obtained from a human donor in good health (CMV status not recorded). Some clones in this sample may be carry-over from other donors' samples. CDR3 amino acids: CASRESNTEAFF. DNA for the CDR3: TGTGCCAGCAGGGAGTCGAACACTGAAGCTTTCTTT.